The rows below give T cell receptor beta chains drawn from one sample of a study of T cell responses to AZD1222 COVID-19 vaccine. Libraries were prepared by immunoSEQ multiplex PCR; TCRdb keeps only in-frame clonotypes and omits some of them. The sample shows about 92,000 clones, about 89% of them seen only once. The specimen was peripheral blood, collected on day 0 of AZD1222 vaccination. These receptors originate from an adult in good health. Both conserved end residues are part of each CDR3. A D gene is named only where the DNA matches it firmly. Size values are once, few and many counts, or a class for expanded clones, and some rows have none.

cdr3_nt	cdr3_aa	clone_size	v_call	j_call	d_call
TGCGCCAGCGGGGAGGGACGTCAGCTTAACTATGGCTACACCTTC	CASGEGRQLNYGYTF	.	TRBV10-1	TRBJ1-2	.
TGTGCCAGCAGCGAGTCTGGGGCCAACGTCCTGACTTTC	CASSESGANVLTF	.	TRBV9	TRBJ2-6	.
TGTGCCAGCAGCATAGACAGGGGGCTCTACGAGCAGTACTTC	CASSIDRGLYEQYF	.	TRBV7-2	TRBJ2-7	TRBD1
TGTGCCATCAGTGAGTGGGAAATAAGCTATGGCTACACCTTC	CAISEWEISYGYTF	.	TRBV10-3	TRBJ1-2	.
TGTGCCAGCAGCGTCAAAACAGGGGGAGTTGAAAAACTGTTTTTT	CASSVKTGGVEKLFF	.	TRBV9	TRBJ1-4	TRBD1
TGTGCCAGTAGTTCCCTCGGAGTACAGGGTAACACTGAAGCTTTCTTT	CASSSLGVQGNTEAFF	.	TRBV19	TRBJ1-1	.
TGTGCCAGCAGTTCAAGAATCAGCGGGGGAAACTTC	CASSSRISGGNF	.	TRBV6-5	TRBJ2-7	TRBD2
TGTGCCAGCAGGGCGACAGGCGCGAACGAGCAGTACTTC	CASRATGANEQYF	.	TRBV7-3	TRBJ2-7	.
TGTGCCTGGAGAGCCGAATTGGGACGGCAAAATTCACCCCTCCACTTT	CAWRAELGRQNSPLHF	few	TRBV30	TRBJ1-6	.
TGTGCCAGCAGGAACTCAGGGGCCGGAGAGACCCAGTACTTC	CASRNSGAGETQYF	.	TRBV27	TRBJ2-5	.
TGTGCCAGCAACCCCTCCCCGGGACGAAAGGGGGACACTGAAGCTTTCTTT	CASNPSPGRKGDTEAFF	.	TRBV3-1/TRBV3-2	TRBJ1-1	.
TGCGCCAGCAGCTTGGGGGACCCCCGAGATACGCAGTATTTT	CASSLGDPRDTQYF	.	TRBV5-1	TRBJ2-3	.
TGTGCCAGCAGCTTGGCCAAGGGCACAGATACGCAGTATTTT	CASSLAKGTDTQYF	.	TRBV5-4	TRBJ2-3	.
TGTGCCAGCAGCTGGGTAGGACAGCGTCTACAAGAGACCCAGTACTTC	CASSWVGQRLQETQYF	.	TRBV5-4	TRBJ2-5	.
TGTGCCAGCTCACCCCGGGACATAAACAATGAGCAGTTCTTC	CASSPRDINNEQFF	.	TRBV18	TRBJ2-1	.
TGTGCCACCAGTCTCGGACCAGAGACCCAGTACTTC	CATSLGPETQYF	.	TRBV15	TRBJ2-5	.
TGTGCCAGCAGTCCGGCCCGACAGGGCATATTTAATCAGCCCCAGCATTTT	CASSPARQGIFNQPQHF	.	TRBV28	TRBJ1-5	TRBD1
TGTGCCAGCAGTTACTTCTGGGGCGCAGGCACAGATACGCAGTATTTT	CASSYFWGAGTDTQYF	.	TRBV6-5	TRBJ2-3	.
TGTGCCAGCCAGCGGGAGGACTACAATGAGCAGTTCTTC	CASQREDYNEQFF	once	TRBV6-5	TRBJ2-1	TRBD2
TGTGCCAGCAGCCAAGACCCTCTGACTAGCGGGAGGGCCTCGAACAATGAGCAGTTCTTC	CASSQDPLTSGRASNNEQFF	.	TRBV4-2	TRBJ2-1	TRBD2
TGCGCCAGCAGCCGAGTAGCGGGAGGGCCCACAGATACGCAGTATTTT	CASSRVAGGPTDTQYF	.	TRBV5-1	TRBJ2-3	TRBD2
TGTGCCAGCAGCCCAGGGTCAGATACGCAGTATTTT	CASSPGSDTQYF	.	TRBV7-9	TRBJ2-3	.
TGTGCCAGCAGTGAATATCGGCAGGGTGGGTCTGGGGCCAACGTCCTGACTTTC	CASSEYRQGGSGANVLTF	.	TRBV6-1	TRBJ2-6	.